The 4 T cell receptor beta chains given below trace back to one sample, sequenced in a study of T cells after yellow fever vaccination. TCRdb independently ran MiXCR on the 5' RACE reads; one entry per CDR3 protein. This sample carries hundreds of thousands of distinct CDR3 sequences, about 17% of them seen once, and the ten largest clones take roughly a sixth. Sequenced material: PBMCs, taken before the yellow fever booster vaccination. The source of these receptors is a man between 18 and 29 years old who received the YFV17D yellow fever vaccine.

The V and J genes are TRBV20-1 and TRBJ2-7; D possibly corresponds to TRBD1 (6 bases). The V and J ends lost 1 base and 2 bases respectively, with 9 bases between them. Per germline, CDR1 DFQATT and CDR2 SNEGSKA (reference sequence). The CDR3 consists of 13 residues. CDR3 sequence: CSARGRGTYEQYF. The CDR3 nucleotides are TGCAGTGCTAGAGGCAGGGGCACCTACGAGCAGTACTTC.

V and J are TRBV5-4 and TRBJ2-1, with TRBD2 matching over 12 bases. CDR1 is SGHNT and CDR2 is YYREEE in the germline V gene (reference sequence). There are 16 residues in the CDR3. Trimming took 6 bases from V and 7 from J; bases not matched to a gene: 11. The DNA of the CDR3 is TGTGCCAGCAATAGGATACTAGCGGGGGGCCTAAATGAGCAGTTCTTC. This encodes CASNRILAGGLNEQFF. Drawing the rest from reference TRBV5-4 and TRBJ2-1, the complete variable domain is ETGVTQSPTHLIKTRGQQVTLRCSSQSGHNTVSWYQQALGQGPQFIFQYYREEENGRGNFPPRFSGLQFPNYSSELNVNALELDDSALYLCASNRILAGGLNEQFFGPGTRLTVL.

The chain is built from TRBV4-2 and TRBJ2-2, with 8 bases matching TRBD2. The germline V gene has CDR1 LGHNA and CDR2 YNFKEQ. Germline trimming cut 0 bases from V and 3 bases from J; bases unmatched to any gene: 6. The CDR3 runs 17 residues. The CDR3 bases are TGTGCCAGCAGCCAAGATCGGGGGGGAGACGACACCGGGGAGCTGTTTTTT. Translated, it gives CASSQDRGGDDTGELFF.

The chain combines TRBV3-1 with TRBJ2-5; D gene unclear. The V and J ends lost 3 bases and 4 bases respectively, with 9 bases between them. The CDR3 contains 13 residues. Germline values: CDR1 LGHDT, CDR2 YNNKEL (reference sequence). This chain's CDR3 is CASSHAWIETQYF. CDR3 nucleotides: TGTGCCAGCAGCCACGCCTGGATAGAGACCCAGTACTTC.